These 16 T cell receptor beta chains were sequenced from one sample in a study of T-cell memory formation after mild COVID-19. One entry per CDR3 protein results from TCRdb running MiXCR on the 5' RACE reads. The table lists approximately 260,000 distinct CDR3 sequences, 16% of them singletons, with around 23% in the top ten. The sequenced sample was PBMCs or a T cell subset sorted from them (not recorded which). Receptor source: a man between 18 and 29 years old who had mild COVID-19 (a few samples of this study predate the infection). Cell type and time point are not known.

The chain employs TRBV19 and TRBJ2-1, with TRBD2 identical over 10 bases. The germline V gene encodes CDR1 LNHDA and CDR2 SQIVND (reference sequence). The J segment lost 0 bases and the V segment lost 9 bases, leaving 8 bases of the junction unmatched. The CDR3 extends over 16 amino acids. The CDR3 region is CASRTSGDSSYNEQFF. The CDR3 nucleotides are TGTGCCAGCCGGACTAGCGGCGACAGCTCCTACAATGAGCAGTTCTTC.

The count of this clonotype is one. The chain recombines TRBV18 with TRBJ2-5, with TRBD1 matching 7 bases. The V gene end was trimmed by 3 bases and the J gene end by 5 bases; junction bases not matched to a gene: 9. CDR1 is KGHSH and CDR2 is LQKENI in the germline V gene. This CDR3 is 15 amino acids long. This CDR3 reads CASSPTTGFLETQYF. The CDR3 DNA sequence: TGTGCCAGCTCACCGACGACAGGGTTTTTGGAGACCCAGTACTTC.

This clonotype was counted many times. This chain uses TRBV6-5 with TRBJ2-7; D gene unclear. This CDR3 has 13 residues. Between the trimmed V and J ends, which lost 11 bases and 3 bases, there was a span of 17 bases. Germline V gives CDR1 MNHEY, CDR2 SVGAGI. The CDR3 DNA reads TGTGCCTCCAAGGGTAACCTAGGCTACGAGCAGTACTTC. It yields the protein CASKGNLGYEQYF.

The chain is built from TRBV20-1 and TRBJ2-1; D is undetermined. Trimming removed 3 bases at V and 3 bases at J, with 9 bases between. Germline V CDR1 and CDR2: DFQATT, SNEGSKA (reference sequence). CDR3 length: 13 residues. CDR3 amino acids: CSARIAIYNEQFF. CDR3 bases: TGCAGTGCTAGGATTGCAATCTACAATGAGCAGTTCTTC.

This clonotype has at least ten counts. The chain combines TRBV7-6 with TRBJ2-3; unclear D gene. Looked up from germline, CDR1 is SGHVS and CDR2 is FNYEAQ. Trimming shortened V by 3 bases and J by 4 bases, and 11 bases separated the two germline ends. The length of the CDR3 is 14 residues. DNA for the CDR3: TGTGCCAGCAGCTTGGCTTACTCCCCAGATACGCAGTATTTT. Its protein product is CASSLAYSPDTQYF.

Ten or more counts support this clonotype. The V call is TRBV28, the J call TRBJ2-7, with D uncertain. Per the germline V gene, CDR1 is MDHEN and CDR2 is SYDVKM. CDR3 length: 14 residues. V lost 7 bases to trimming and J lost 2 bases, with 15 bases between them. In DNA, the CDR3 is TGTGCCAGCACCCACGCAGATACTCCCTACGAGCAGTACGTC. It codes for CASTHADTPYEQYV.

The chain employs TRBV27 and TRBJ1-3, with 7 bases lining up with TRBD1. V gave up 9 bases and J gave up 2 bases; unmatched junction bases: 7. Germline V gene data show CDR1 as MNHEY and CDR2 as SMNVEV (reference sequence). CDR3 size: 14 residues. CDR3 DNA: TGTGCCAGTAAAACCGGGACAGCTGGAAACACCATATATTTT. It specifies CASKTGTAGNTIYF.

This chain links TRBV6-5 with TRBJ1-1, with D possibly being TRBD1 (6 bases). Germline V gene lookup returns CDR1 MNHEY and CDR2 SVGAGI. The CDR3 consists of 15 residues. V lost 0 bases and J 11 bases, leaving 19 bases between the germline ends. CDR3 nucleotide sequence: TGTGCCAGCAGTTACTCCAGAACAGGGCTTGGTAGTGCTTTCTTT. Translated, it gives CASSYSRTGLGSAFF.

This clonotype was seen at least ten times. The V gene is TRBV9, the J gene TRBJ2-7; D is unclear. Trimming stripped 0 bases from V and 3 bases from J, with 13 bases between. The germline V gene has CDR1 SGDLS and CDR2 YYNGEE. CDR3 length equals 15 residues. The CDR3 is CASSVVPGPDYEQYF. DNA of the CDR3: TGTGCCAGCAGCGTAGTGCCCGGGCCCGACTACGAGCAGTACTTC.

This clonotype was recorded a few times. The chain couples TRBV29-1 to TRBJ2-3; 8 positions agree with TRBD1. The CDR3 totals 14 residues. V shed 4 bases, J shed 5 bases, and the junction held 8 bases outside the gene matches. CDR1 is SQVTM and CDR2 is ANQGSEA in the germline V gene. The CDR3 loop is CSVGPGQVGDTQYF. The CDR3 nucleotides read TGCAGCGTTGGCCCGGGACAGGTAGGAGATACGCAGTATTTT.

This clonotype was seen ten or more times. The CDR3 protein is CASSSSGTGGEKLFF. The CDR3 bases are TGCGCCAGCAGCTCTTCCGGGACAGGGGGCGAAAAACTGTTTTTT. The chain links TRBV5-1 to TRBJ1-4, with 12 positions matching TRBD1. This CDR3 region has 15 residues. V dropped 3 bases and J dropped 8; count of bases not matched to a gene: 5. The germline gives CDR1 SGHRS, CDR2 YFSETQ.

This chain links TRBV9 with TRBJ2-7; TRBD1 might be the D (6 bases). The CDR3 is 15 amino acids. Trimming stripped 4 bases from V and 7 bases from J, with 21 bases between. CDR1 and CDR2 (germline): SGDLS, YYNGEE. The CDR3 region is CASSLTTGGRLEQYV. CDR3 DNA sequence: TGTGCCAGCAGCCTAACGACAGGCGGTCGTTTGGAGCAGTACGTC.

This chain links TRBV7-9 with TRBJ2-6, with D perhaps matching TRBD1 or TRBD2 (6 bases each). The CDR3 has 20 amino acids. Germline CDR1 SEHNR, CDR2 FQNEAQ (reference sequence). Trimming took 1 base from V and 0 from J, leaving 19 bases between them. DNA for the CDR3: TGTGCCAGCAGCTTAGGATCCCGGGGGCCCGTCCTCTCTGGGGCCAACGTCCTGACTTTC. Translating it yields CASSLGSRGPVLSGANVLTF.

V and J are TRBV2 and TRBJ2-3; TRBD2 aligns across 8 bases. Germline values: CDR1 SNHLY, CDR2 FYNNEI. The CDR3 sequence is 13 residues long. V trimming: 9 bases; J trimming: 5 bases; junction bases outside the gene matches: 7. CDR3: CARALRGVDTQYF. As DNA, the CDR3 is TGTGCCAGGGCTCTGCGGGGGGTAGATACGCAGTATTTT.

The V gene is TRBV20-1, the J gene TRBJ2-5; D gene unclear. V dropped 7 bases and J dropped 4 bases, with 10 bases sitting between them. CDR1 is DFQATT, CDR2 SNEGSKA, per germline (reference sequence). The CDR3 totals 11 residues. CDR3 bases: TGCAGTGGGAAGGGAAGAGAGACCCAGTACTTC. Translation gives CSGKGRETQYF.

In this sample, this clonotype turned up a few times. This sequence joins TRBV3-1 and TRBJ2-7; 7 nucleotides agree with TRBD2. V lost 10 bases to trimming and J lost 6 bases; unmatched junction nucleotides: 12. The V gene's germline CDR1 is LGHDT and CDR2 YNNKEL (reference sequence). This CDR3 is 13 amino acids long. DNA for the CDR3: TGTGCCACCCGGGGAGGGAACGGGCGCGAGCAGTACTTC. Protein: CATRGGNGREQYF.